Here is one T cell receptor beta chain with its context. The clone's antigen remains unknown. Qualities for individual bases were not recorded, and no much larger clone is one base off. The immunoSEQ Assay, a bias-controlled multiplex PCR, was used to amplify TCRbeta CDR3 regions from genomic DNA. The source study handled its data this way. Nucleated cell counts per sample were estimated from amplification of reference gene primers within the assay. Sequence reads were collapsed and filtered to measure the absolute abundance of every unique TCRbeta CDR3 rearrangement. For each sample, productive Simpson clonality was calculated by taking the square root of Simpson's diversity index across productive rearrangements. The clones in this table, taken by TCRdb from immuneACCESS, are in-frame only. Not every clone is retained; where verified, under half of the shortfall comes from an unresolved V gene, and the cause of the rest is unknown. V, J and clone size were drawn from that table, and D and trimming were deduced from the DNA. The sample profile shows some 230,000 clones; about 81% of them were found once. Jointly, the top ten make up 7.5% to 9.5% of the sample.

The sample originates from a study of blood T cell repertoires in COVID-19 (dated by TCRdb to the early 2020s). At the level of the whole study: The collaborator samples originated in the United States, Italy and Spain and spanned the acute and convalescent phases of COVID-19. The material from the prospective study consisted of cDNA or gDNA derived from T cells, B-cell-depleted T cells, or PBMCs. The dataset comprised deeply sampled blood TCRbeta repertoires from subjects exposed to, actively infected with, or recovered from COVID-19. The repertoires were released in a freely available public database meant as a resource for research on the immune response to SARS-CoV-2. Samples came from the ongoing ImmuneRACE study (first 160 participants) plus 1,254 subjects from 6 global collaborators. Nearly every sample came with metadata listing a de-identified subject ID, COVID-19 status, age in years and sex. Where available, HLA class I and class II types were obtained from metadata supplied by the sample provider rather than from assay-based typing.

In Seattle, one collaborating source enrolled patients while the infection was active and tracked those patients longitudinally over the course of disease. Each collaborating institution followed its own protocols to collect whole blood in K2EDTA tubes. For TCRbeta analysis, collaborators shipped samples as frozen whole blood, isolated PBMCs, or DNA extracted from either of those sample types. Per the germline V gene, KGHDR is the CDR1 and SFDVKD is the CDR2. V sheds 6 bases and J sheds 6 bases, leaving 12 bases between their ends. Counted from cysteine to phenylalanine, this CDR3 has 13 amino acids. Only CDR3 DNA remains: 39 bases, in frame from the first base. Broader findings and caveats from the paper: How much clinical and demographic metadata was included differed by source and by participant, and the metadata was provided uncurated.

The receptor's source is a woman aged 80 or over with COVID-19, enrolled during active disease. The sample consisted of peripheral blood. The chain joins TRBV24-1 to TRBJ2-3, and perhaps TRBD1 as D gene, on 5 matching bases. For the CDR3, the sequence is CATSYQGIDTQYF. The sequenced DNA is TGTGCCACCAGTTATCAGGGTATTGATACGCAGTATTTT.